What follows are 26 T cell receptor beta chains derived from one specimen sequenced in a study of radiation and T cells in renal cell carcinoma (dated by TCRdb to 2019 to 2021). Library prep was done by the immunoSEQ multiplex PCR assay. The table comes from immuneACCESS by way of TCRdb, which keeps in-frame sequences with V and J called. Part of the clones is missing from these tables; in studies checked, under half for an unresolved V gene and the rest for unknown reasons. This sample gives more than 150,000 clones in total; about 87% of them show up just once. The biggest ten clones account for 10% to 15% of the sample. The sample's time point label is to be understood as: blood 2 weeks post-SBRT. Read against the paper, the sample's treatment or condition label means: 15 Gy SBRT to primary tumor, nephrectomy 4 weeks later. The sample in question was blood, obtained from a patient whose treatment included radiotherapy and nephrectomy. These receptors were collected from a woman aged 45-59 years with renal cell carcinoma.

This clone showed up just a few times. This chain uses TRBV6-1 with TRBJ1-5; D remains ambiguous. V lost 4 bases and J lost 0, with 4 bases in between. The CDR3 extends over 13 amino acids. The germline gives CDR1 MNHNS, CDR2 SASEGT. CDR3 amino acids: CASSAHSNQPQHF. The DNA of the CDR3 is TGTGCCAGCAGTGCCCATAGCAATCAGCCCCAGCATTTT.

J is TRBJ2-1 and V is TRBV9; tentatively, D is TRBD2 (6 bases). This CDR3 is 15 amino acids long. From germline, CDR1 is SGDLS and CDR2 YYNGEE. Trimming cost V 0 bases and J 1 base, with 8 bases left between them. The CDR3 here is CASSVEGRSYNEQFF. The CDR3 region has the DNA TGTGCCAGCAGCGTAGAGGGGAGGTCCTACAATGAGCAGTTCTTC.

The CDR3 here is CSVEEGIFYGYTF. CDR3 nucleotides: TGCAGCGTTGAGGAGGGAATTTTCTATGGCTACACCTTC. The rearrangement joins TRBV29-1 to TRBJ1-2; no clear D. Trimming pared 3 bases from V and 4 bases from J, leaving 12 bases between. Germline V lookup: CDR1 SQVTM, CDR2 ANQGSEA. The CDR3 length is 13 residues.

The chain couples TRBV5-1 to TRBJ1-6; 7 bases align to TRBD1. The CDR3 contains 14 residues. V shed 7 bases, J shed 5 bases, and the junction held 6 bases outside the gene matches. The V gene's germline CDR1 is SGHRS and CDR2 YFSETQ. CDR3 loop: CASAGTVNNSPLHF. The CDR3 nucleotides read TGCGCCAGCGCCGGGACAGTAAATAATTCACCCCTCCACTTT.

The chain joins TRBV6-4 to TRBJ1-1; TRBD1 matches 7 bases. Germline V gene data show CDR1 as MRHNA and CDR2 as SNTAGT. The V gene end was trimmed by 7 bases and the J gene end by 5 bases; junction bases not matched to a gene: 10. The CDR3 has 14 amino acids. The CDR3 is CASTRGQRETEAFF. DNA of the CDR3: TGTGCCAGCACTAGGGGACAGAGGGAAACTGAAGCTTTCTTT.

The rearrangement uses TRBV7-9 and TRBJ2-5; D gene uncertain. CDR1 SEHNR and CDR2 FQNEAQ come from the germline V gene (reference sequence). The CDR3 runs to 14 residues. The ends were cut back, 2 bases at V and 5 bases at J, with 12 bases in the middle. The CDR3 reads CASSLSPTWETQYF. The CDR3 DNA is TGTGCCAGCAGCTTATCGCCGACTTGGGAGACCCAGTACTTC.

CDR3 DNA: TGCGCCAGCAGCTTGGCCTTGGACAGGGGGCATGGCTACACCTTC. This encodes CASSLALDRGHGYTF. The chain combines TRBV5-1 with TRBJ1-2, with 11 nucleotides matching TRBD1. Trimming removed 0 bases from V and 6 bases from J; junction bases left unmatched: 4. The CDR3 is made up of 15 amino acids. The V gene's germline CDR1 is SGHRS and CDR2 YFSETQ.

The rearrangement links TRBV7-9 to TRBJ2-1, with TRBD2 matching over 9 bases. V lost 1 base, J lost 6 bases, and 4 bases stayed unmatched. The germline V gene encodes CDR1 SEHNR and CDR2 FQNEAQ (reference sequence). The CDR3 is 15 amino acids. CDR3: CASSLGGLAGNEQFF. CDR3 coding DNA: TGTGCCAGCAGCTTAGGGGGACTAGCCGGCAATGAGCAGTTCTTC.

V usage is TRBV18 and J usage is TRBJ1-1; D is unclear. The CDR3 spans 13 residues. The V gene's germline CDR1 is KGHSH and CDR2 LQKENI. Trimming left V 8 bases short and J 5 bases short, with 15 bases between. Here the CDR3 DNA reads TGTGCCAGCACCACCGCCGACGTAACTGAAGCTTTCTTT. This translates into CASTTADVTEAFF.

The chain uses TRBV15 and TRBJ2-7; D perhaps matches TRBD1 (6 bases). The V end was cut by 1 base, the J end by 3 bases, with 7 bases between. Germline CDR1 reads LNHNV; CDR2 reads YYDKDF (reference sequence). The CDR3 sequence is 13 residues long. As DNA, the CDR3 is TGTGCCACCAGCAGAGCCAGGGGCTACGAGCAGTACTTC. Protein product: CATSRARGYEQYF.

The chain employs TRBV7-8 and TRBJ1-3; D gene unclear. In germline, CDR1 is SGHVS, CDR2 FQNEAQ. The ends were cut back, 1 base at V and 0 bases at J, with 7 bases in the middle. There are 15 residues in the CDR3. Here the CDR3 reads CASSLVADSGNTIYF. The DNA of the CDR3 is TGTGCCAGCAGCTTAGTGGCAGACTCTGGAAACACCATATATTTT.

CDR3 nucleotides: TGTGCCAGCAGCTTAGTGTCGGAGACCCAGTACTTC. Its protein product is CASSLVSETQYF. The chain has TRBV7-8 and TRBJ2-5; D unclear. There are 12 residues in the CDR3. Germline V CDR1 and CDR2: SGHVS, FQNEAQ. V was trimmed by 1 base and J by 5 bases, leaving 5 bases between them.

The V call is TRBV6-5, the J call TRBJ2-3; D unresolved. This CDR3 spans 13 amino acids. Looked up from germline, CDR1 is MNHEY and CDR2 is SVGAGI. Trimming cost V 4 bases and J 6 bases, with 11 bases left between them. DNA of the CDR3: TGTGCCAGCAGTTCCCTTCCATGGGATACGCAGTATTTT. It encodes CASSSLPWDTQYF.

This clone was found a few times. The chain combines TRBV6-6 with TRBJ1-6; D unclear. The CDR3 runs 13 residues. V was pared by 6 bases and J by 3 bases, with 6 bases between. The germline V gene encodes CDR1 MNHNY and CDR2 SVGAGI (reference sequence). The CDR3 is CASRGGYNSPLHF. Here the CDR3 DNA reads TGTGCCAGCAGGGGTGGCTATAATTCACCCCTCCACTTT.

The chain couples TRBV19 to TRBJ2-1, with 9 bases lining up with TRBD1. The V segment lost 6 bases and the J segment 8 bases; nucleotides outside the gene matches: 5. The CDR3 runs 13 residues. Germline CDR1 LNHDA, CDR2 SQIVND (reference sequence). CDR3 DNA sequence: TGTGCCAGTAGCATGGACAGGGGCGATGAGCAGTTCTTC. Translated: CASSMDRGDEQFF.

The CDR3 sequence is CASSTSGQGDYNSPLHF. The CDR3 nucleotides are TGCGCCAGCAGCACGTCGGGACAGGGGGACTATAATTCACCCCTCCACTTT. The V call is TRBV5-1, the J call TRBJ1-6, with TRBD1 identical over 11 bases. The CDR3 extends over 17 amino acids. Unmatched junction bases numbered 6, after V lost 4 bases and J lost 3 bases. Germline V gene sequence: CDR1 SGHRS, CDR2 YFSETQ.

The chain has TRBV11-2 and TRBJ2-1; D possibly matches TRBD1 or TRBD2 (5 bases each). The CDR3 runs to 17 residues. Trimming stripped 5 bases from V and 4 bases from J, with 21 bases between. Germline V lookup: CDR1 SGHAT, CDR2 FQNNGV. The CDR3 spells CASSAKVLRGWYNEQFF. DNA of the CDR3: TGTGCCAGCAGCGCGAAGGTCCTCCGGGGCTGGTACAATGAGCAGTTCTTC.

The chain has TRBV9 and TRBJ1-1; unclear D gene. Germline CDR1 SGDLS, CDR2 YYNGEE. V was clipped by 0 bases and J by 0 bases, with 6 bases between them. The CDR3 runs 14 residues. The CDR3 loop is CASSVGAMNTEAFF. The CDR3, as DNA: TGTGCCAGCAGCGTAGGAGCAATGAACACTGAAGCTTTCTTT. The full variable domain, rest sourced from reference TRBV9 and TRBJ1-1, is DSGVTQTPKHLITATGQRVTLRCSPRSGDLSVYWYQQSLDQGLQFLIQYYNGEERAKGNILERFSAQQFPDLHSELNLSSLELGDSALYFCASSVGAMNTEAFFGQGTRLTVV.

The rearrangement uses TRBV14 and TRBJ2-2; D uncertain. The CDR3 length is 15 residues. Germline lookup yields CDR1 SGHDN and CDR2 FVKESK. Trimming removed 1 base from V and 8 bases from J, with 14 bases in between. This CDR3 reads CASSQALGAGGELFF. The CDR3 nucleotides read TGTGCCAGCAGCCAAGCCCTCGGTGCCGGTGGGGAGCTGTTTTTT.

This chain connects TRBV12-5 to TRBJ2-1; TRBD2 aligns across 8 bases. The CDR3 consists of 14 residues. The V segment lost 7 bases and the J segment 3 bases; nucleotides outside the gene matches: 5. From germline, CDR1 is LGHNT and CDR2 FRNRAP. For the CDR3, the DNA is TGTGCTAGTGCTAATAGCGGGGACTACAATGAGCAGTTCTTC. Protein sequence: CASANSGDYNEQFF. The variable domain in full, completed from reference TRBV12-5 and TRBJ2-1, reads DARVTQTPRHKVTEMGQEVTMRCQPILGHNTVFWYRQTMMQGLELLAYFRNRAPLDDSGMPKDRFSAEMPDATLATLKIQPSEPRDSAVYFCASANSGDYNEQFFGPGTRLTVL.

This chain links TRBV6-6 with TRBJ2-7; either TRBD1 or TRBD2 may fit D (6 bases each). Germline CDR1 reads MNHNY; CDR2 reads SVGAGI (reference sequence). The CDR3 loop spans 16 amino acids. The V gene lost 7 bases and the J gene lost 3 bases, with 22 bases spanning the gap. Written as DNA, the CDR3 is TGTGCCAGCACCATATACAGGGCGGGATCCGACTACGAGCAGTACTTC. Its protein is CASTIYRAGSDYEQYF.

This clone was seen a few times. The chain employs TRBV5-1 and TRBJ1-6, with D hard to call. Trimming took 2 bases from V and 8 from J, leaving 14 bases between them. The CDR3 is 15 amino acids. Germline lookup yields CDR1 SGHRS and CDR2 YFSETQ. CDR3 region: CASSFDHPRDSPLHF. CDR3 in DNA: TGCGCCAGCAGCTTCGACCATCCGAGGGATTCACCCCTCCACTTT.

The chain couples TRBV18 to TRBJ1-2, with TRBD1 identical over 11 bases. Trimming at V came to 5 bases and at J to 4 bases, leaving 3 bases not matched to a gene. CDR3 length: 14 residues. In germline, CDR1 is KGHSH, CDR2 LQKENI. The CDR3 DNA is TGTGCCAGCTCAACAGGACAGGGGGCCTATGGCTACACCTTC. It is translated as CASSTGQGAYGYTF. Variable domain in full (rest from reference TRBV18 and TRBJ1-2): NAGVMQNPRHLVRRRGQEARLRCSPMKGHSHVYWYRQLPEEGLKFMVYLQKENIIDESGMPKERFSAEFPKEGPSILRIQQVVRGDSAAYFCASSTGQGAYGYTFGSGTRLTVV.

This clone has more than one count but fewer than ten. V is TRBV11-2 and J is TRBJ2-2; TRBD2 aligns across 8 bases. CDR1 SGHAT and CDR2 FQNNGV come from the germline V gene. J was trimmed by 4 bases and V by 3 bases; bases with no gene match: 7. CDR3 size: 16 residues. CDR3 DNA: TGTGCCAGCAGCTTTGGACTAGCAGAAGTCACCGGGGAGCTGTTTTTT. It encodes CASSFGLAEVTGELFF.

The CDR3 sequence is CSVMDRVSNQPQHF. CDR3 nucleotide sequence: TGCAGCGTTATGGACAGGGTTAGCAATCAGCCCCAGCATTTT. This sequence joins TRBV29-1 and TRBJ1-5, with 8 bases lining up with TRBD1. The germline V gene has CDR1 SQVTM and CDR2 ANQGSEA. V trimming: 5 bases; J trimming: 0 bases; junction bases outside the gene matches: 3. This CDR3 has 14 residues. The whole variable domain, remainder taken from reference TRBV29-1 and TRBJ1-5, is SAVISQKPSRDICQRGTSLTIQCQVDSQVTMMFWYRQQPGQSLTLIATANQGSEATYESGFVIDKFPISRPNLTFSTLTVSNMSPEDSSIYLCSVMDRVSNQPQHFGDGTRLSIL.

This sequence joins TRBV25-1 and TRBJ1-4; D is perhaps TRBD1 (6 bases). Germline values: CDR1 MGHDK, CDR2 SYGVNS. This CDR3 comprises 17 residues. The V gene lost 3 bases and the J gene lost 0 bases, with 14 bases spanning the gap. CDR3 in DNA: TGTGCCAGCAGTGACGCAGGTCAGGGGTCAACTAATGAAAAACTGTTTTTT. This translates into CASSDAGQGSTNEKLFF.